The sequence of this T cell receptor beta chain was determined in a study of patients and donors after allogeneic stem cell transplantation (dated by TCRdb to between 2020 and 2021). Libraries were constructed by RT-PCR. Reads for this sample came from a NextSeq 550. TCRdb reran the public reads through fastp at Q25 and MiXCR, keeping productive beta chains. Records with the same CDR3 protein are collapsed into one entry carrying the most frequent genes and DNA. Present in this sample are about 110,000 distinct CDR3 sequences, roughly 37% of which were seen just once. Together, the top ten hold roughly 27% of the sample. V is cut back by 6 bases and J by 4 bases, with 4 bases in the junction unmatched. Taken from the germline V gene, the CDR1 and CDR2 loops are MNHEY and SVGAGI. The CDR3 sequence holds 15 residues, the cysteine and phenylalanine included. Of all the DNA, just the CDR3 is kept, 45 bases in frame from base 1.

This clonotype was found a few times. The clone's antigen remains unknown. No per-base quality is available; no much larger clone lies one base away. The sequence was collected from a human donor who was either an allogeneic HSCT recipient or a stem cell or donor lymphocyte infusion donor (not recorded which). It is not recorded whose cells these are; they may come from a transplant donor. The sequenced sample was blood, either unsorted or a sorted T cell fraction (not recorded which). The chain links TRBV6-5 with TRBJ2-1, and 12 junction bases match TRBD2. The base sequence is TGTGCCAGCAGCCAACTAGCGGGAGGATACAATGAGCAGTTCTTC. It codes for CASSQLAGGYNEQFF.